Listed below are T cell receptor beta chains from one sample, sequenced in a study of OX40 agonist ivuxolimab in advanced cancers. Some clones are missing from TCRdb's copy, which holds only in-frame ones; the method was immunoSEQ multiplex PCR. Here the sample spans about 86,000 clones, roughly 89% being singletons. Sequencing was performed on CD4+ or CD8+ T cells sorted from blood, taken in a trial of the OX40 agonist ivuxolimab. The receptors were gathered from an adult with an advanced solid tumor such as melanoma, head and neck, liver or kidney cancer. CDR3s include the opening cysteine and the closing phenylalanine or tryptophan. D genes are given only for firm matches. Clone sizes are given selectively: once, few, many, or a class where the clone is expanded.

d_call	v_call	clone_size	j_call	cdr3_nt	cdr3_aa
.	TRBV5-4	.	TRBJ2-1	TGTGCCAGCAGCTTGGGACAGAACACCTACAATGAGCAGTTCTTC	CASSLGQNTYNEQFF
.	TRBV7-2	.	TRBJ2-1	TGTGCCAGCAGCTTACTGGCAGGGGGGTCCCGAGGGGAGCAGTTCTTC	CASSLLAGGSRGEQFF
TRBD2	TRBV5-1	.	TRBJ2-5	TGCGCCAGCAGCGTGACTAGCGGGAGCCAAGAGACCCAGTACTTC	CASSVTSGSQETQYF
.	TRBV25-1	.	TRBJ2-1	TGTGCCAGCAGTGAATCCGGGGGAGCCTTCAATGAGCAGTTCTTC	CASSESGGAFNEQFF
.	TRBV10-3	.	TRBJ1-1	TGTGCCATCAGCGAACTAATGAACACTGAAGCTTTCTTT	CAISELMNTEAFF
.	TRBV5-1	.	TRBJ1-3	TGCGCCAGCAGCTTAACGGACTCTGGAAACACCATATATTTT	CASSLTDSGNTIYF
.	TRBV30	.	TRBJ1-3	TGTGCCTGGAGCGGGCCCGGGACCAGAAACACCATATATTTT	CAWSGPGTRNTIYF
.	TRBV18	once	TRBJ1-4	TGTGCCAGCTCACCGATAAGGACGGATAATGAAAAACTGTTTTTT	CASSPIRTDNEKLFF
TRBD1	TRBV7-2	.	TRBJ2-5	TGTGCCAGCACCCGGGGGACAGGGGGTACAGAGACCCAGTACTTC	CASTRGTGGTETQYF
TRBD1	TRBV18	.	TRBJ2-7	TGTGCCAGCTCATCCCTGACAGGGCCCTACGAGCAGTACTTC	CASSSLTGPYEQYF
TRBD2	TRBV27	.	TRBJ2-5	TGTGCCAGCAGTTCCGCCATCGGGACTAGCGGGAGGGAACAAGAGACCCAGTACTTC	CASSSAIGTSGREQETQYF
TRBD1	TRBV9	.	TRBJ1-1	TGTGCCAGCAGCGCCCTAACAGGGGGCCCTGAAGCTTTCTTT	CASSALTGGPEAFF
TRBD2	TRBV2	.	TRBJ2-7	TGTGCCAGCAGTGAAGCTGGGACTAGCGGGGGGGACGAGCAGTACTTC	CASSEAGTSGGDEQYF
TRBD1	TRBV18	.	TRBJ2-2	TGTGCCAGCTCACCGACGACAGGGGGCCCATCTGGCACCGGGGAGCTGTTTTTT	CASSPTTGGPSGTGELFF
TRBD2	TRBV25-1	.	TRBJ2-5	TGTGCCAGCAGTGAGACTAGCGGGGTGCAAGAGACCCAGTACTTC	CASSETSGVQETQYF
.	TRBV7-9	.	TRBJ2-7	TGTGCCAGCAGCTTAGGGTCCGGGGGCGAGCAGTACTTC	CASSLGSGGEQYF
.	TRBV6-1	.	TRBJ2-2	TGTGCCAGCAGTGAGGGGACCAACTTGAACACCGGGGAGCTGTTTTTT	CASSEGTNLNTGELFF
.	TRBV6-6	once	TRBJ2-5	TGTGCCAGCAGACAGGGAGAAGAGACCCAGTACTTC	CASRQGEETQYF
TRBD1	TRBV11-3	.	TRBJ1-3	TGTGCCAGCAGCTACCTCCCGGACAGGGCTCCCGGAAACACCATATATTTT	CASSYLPDRAPGNTIYF
.	TRBV29-1	.	TRBJ1-3	TGCAGCGTTGAAGGGGACGGTGGAAACACCATATATTTT	CSVEGDGGNTIYF
.	TRBV7-9	once	TRBJ2-7	TGTGCCAGCAGCTTATCCGGGGTGAGCTCCTACGAGCAGTACTTC	CASSLSGVSSYEQYF
.	TRBV30	once	TRBJ1-1	TGTGCCTGGAGTGTACTTGGAGGATGGGGAACTGAAGCTTTCTTT	CAWSVLGGWGTEAFF
.	TRBV27	.	TRBJ1-5	TGTGCCAGCAGTGCGCCCGGGCAGAATCAGCCCCAGCATTTT	CASSAPGQNQPQHF
.	TRBV9	.	TRBJ2-3	TGTGCCAGCAGCGCTCGACAGACTAGCACAGATACGCAGTATTTT	CASSARQTSTDTQYF
.	TRBV6-6	.	TRBJ1-2	TGTGCCAGCAGTTACGGGGACAAGACTAACTATGGCTACACCTTC	CASSYGDKTNYGYTF
TRBD2	TRBV6-5	once	TRBJ2-1	TGTGCCAGCAGACCAGGACTAGAGTTCTACAATGAGCAGTTCTTC	CASRPGLEFYNEQFF
TRBD1	TRBV2	.	TRBJ1-5	TGTGCCAGCAGCCGGGACAGGGGTATTCAGCCCCAGCATTTT	CASSRDRGIQPQHF
TRBD2	TRBV5-1	.	TRBJ2-3	TGCGCCAGCAGCTTAGGAAATAGCGGGAGGCCCACAGATACGCAGTATTTT	CASSLGNSGRPTDTQYF
.	TRBV11-1	.	TRBJ2-5	TGTGCCAGCAGCTTATCCCCGGGAAAACAAGAGACCCAGTACTTC	CASSLSPGKQETQYF
TRBD2	TRBV7-9	.	TRBJ2-3	TGTGCCAGCAGCTTACCGACTAGCGGGACCTCATACAGCACAGATACGCAGTATTTT	CASSLPTSGTSYSTDTQYF
TRBD1	TRBV7-9	.	TRBJ2-1	TGTGCCAGCAGCGGGGGACAGGGGAGCTACAATGAGCAGTTCTTC	CASSGGQGSYNEQFF
.	TRBV5-4	.	TRBJ2-5	TGTGCCAGCAGCTTGGCAAACAGCCAAGAGACCCAGTACTTC	CASSLANSQETQYF
TRBD2	TRBV7-8	once	TRBJ2-2	TGTGCCAGCGGGCCGGGACTAGCGCGTGGGGAGCTGTTTTTT	CASGPGLARGELFF
TRBD2	TRBV5-1	.	TRBJ2-3	TGCGCCAGCAGCGTCCCGGGAGGAGGAGATACGCAGTATTTT	CASSVPGGGDTQYF